This T cell receptor beta chain was obtained from a study of T-cell reconstitution after alpha-beta-depleted transplantation in children. The library targeted TCRbeta and was prepared with unique molecular identifiers. TCRdb reprocessed the PCR reads with MiXCR, giving one entry per CDR3 protein. The table records over 550,000 distinct CDR3 sequences, 10% of them present only once. Trimming took off 7 bases at V and 6 bases at J, with 18 bases between the two ends. The CDR3 spans 14 residues. This clonotype was counted between two and nine times. The receptor comes from a human donor who donated a stem cell graft to a child with acute myeloid leukemia. The chain recombines TRBV12-3 or TRBV12-4 with TRBJ2-5; D possibly uses TRBD1 or TRBD2 (5 bases each). The sequenced sample was PBMCs from the stem cell graft donor, obtained from the stem cell graft. CDR3 DNA sequence: TGTGCCAGCACCGGTGAAGGGACCGTGAAGACCCAGTACTTC. Translating gives CASTGEGTVKTQYF.